Reported below is one T cell receptor (beta chain). No cognate antigen has been identified for it. One base away there is no much larger clone; base qualities are not given. These data come from a study of blood T cell repertoires in COVID-19 (TCRdb year 2020). For the wider study: Samples covering the acute and convalescent phases of COVID-19 were provided by collaborators in the United States, Italy and Spain. Where available, HLA class I and class II types were obtained from metadata supplied by the sample provider rather than from assay-based typing. The repertoires were released in a freely available public database meant as a resource for research on the immune response to SARS-CoV-2. The dataset comprised deeply sampled blood TCRbeta repertoires from subjects exposed to, actively infected with, or recovered from COVID-19. Sample metadata almost always included a de-identified subject ID, COVID-19 status, age in years and sex. The prospective study material was composed of cDNA or gDNA derived from T cells, B-cell-depleted T cells, or PBMCs. The samples were drawn from two sources: the first 160 participants of the ongoing ImmuneRACE study, and 1,000 to 1,500 subjects contributed by 6 global collaborators.

Findings and caveats that apply to the study as a whole: How much clinical and demographic metadata was included differed by source and by participant, and the metadata was provided uncurated.

TCRbeta CDR3 regions were amplified from genomic DNA using the immunoSEQ Assay, a bias-controlled multiplex PCR. The paper's processing steps were these. Nucleated cell counts per sample were estimated from amplification of reference gene primers within the assay. To quantify the absolute abundance of each unique TCRbeta CDR3 rearrangement, sequence reads were collapsed and filtered. For each sample, productive Simpson clonality was calculated as the square root of Simpson's diversity index across productive rearrangements. TCRdb took this table from immuneACCESS and kept in-frame rearrangements with V and J called. Such tables lack part of the clones; where checked against another copy, unresolved V genes explain under half of the gap, and the rest is unexplained. V and J calls and clone size follow that table, whereas D and trimming were derived from the DNA. For this sample the table gives hundreds of thousands of clones, of which roughly 85% were detected only once. Around 6.9% of the sample rests with the top ten.

Collaborating institutions collected whole blood in K2EDTA tubes following their own protocols. For TCRbeta analysis, collaborators shipped samples as frozen whole blood, isolated PBMCs, or DNA extracted from either of those sample types. A distance of 13 bases separates the germline ends of V and J, which lose 3 bases and 11 bases respectively. From cysteine to phenylalanine, the CDR3 is 12 amino acids long. Here the CDR3 DNA is all that survives: 36 bases in frame from base 1. The germline V gene encodes CDR1 LNHNV and CDR2 YYDKDF (reference sequence). The sequence came from a human donor in a cohort sampled during active COVID-19. The sequence links TRBV15 to TRBJ1-1; the D segment could be TRBD1, given 5 matching bases. The sample taken for sequencing was peripheral blood. The nucleotides are TGTGCCACCAGCAGCCGACAGCTAGCGGCTTTCTTT. Its amino acids are CATSSRQLAAFF.